This entry lists 12 T cell receptor beta chains sequenced from one sample in a study of T-cell memory formation after mild COVID-19 (dated by TCRdb to 2020 to 2023). Receptor libraries were prepared by 5' RACE. Sequencing took place on an Illumina NovaSeq 6000. The public reads were reprocessed in TCRdb via fastp at Q25 and MiXCR, keeping in-frame beta chains. Each CDR3 protein appears once, grouped with its most common genes and DNA. The sample table lists roughly 300,000 distinct CDR3 sequences, roughly 13% of them with a count of one. About 20% of the sample is in the top ten clones. Material: PBMCs or a T cell subset sorted from them (not recorded which). These receptors originate from a man between 18 and 29 years old who had mild COVID-19 (a few samples of this study predate the infection). The sample titles of this study are shuffled in the database, so cell type and time point are left out; the donor was told from shared clones.

This chain uses TRBV7-2 with TRBJ1-1; 9 bases agree with TRBD1. Germline V gene data show CDR1 as SGHTA and CDR2 as FQGNSA. The trim removed 5 bases at V and 10 bases at J, leaving 11 bases unmatched. CDR3 length: 14 residues. The CDR3 DNA is TGTGCCAGCAGCCCGAGGACAGGGGCCAGTGGAGCTTTCTTT. Translation gives CASSPRTGASGAFF.

In this sample, this clonotype turned up many times. J is TRBJ1-6 and V is TRBV28, with no clear D. Trimming stripped 3 bases from V and 11 bases from J, with 8 bases between. The CDR3 covers 12 residues. Germline CDR1 is MDHEN and CDR2 is SYDVKM. In DNA, the CDR3 is TGTGCCAGCAGTTTGACCTTAGCACCCCTCCACTTT. This codes for CASSLTLAPLHF.

This clonotype was seen ten or more times. V and J are TRBV4-2 and TRBJ2-3; 8 positions agree with TRBD2. The junction had 6 bases not matched to a gene; V was cut back by 6 bases and J by 1 base. Per the germline V gene, CDR1 is LGHNA and CDR2 is YNFKEQ. CDR3 length: 15 amino acids. The DNA of the CDR3 is TGTGCCAGCAGTAATCGGGGGGGTCGCACAGATACGCAGTATTTT. Translation: CASSNRGGRTDTQYF.

This clonotype came up many times. The V and J genes are TRBV9 and TRBJ1-2, with TRBD1 as a possible D gene (6 bases). From germline, CDR1 is SGDLS and CDR2 YYNGEE. The CDR3 extends over 13 amino acids. The germline V and J ends were trimmed by 7 bases and 2 bases, with 12 bases remaining between them. The CDR3 spells CASGHRENYGYTF. The CDR3 coding sequence is TGTGCCAGCGGCCACAGGGAGAACTATGGCTACACCTTC.

Only a few counts were recorded for this clonotype. The CDR3 loop is CSAASGDYNEQFF. The DNA of the CDR3 is TGCAGTGCCGCTAGCGGGGATTACAATGAGCAGTTCTTC. This rearrangement joins TRBV20-1 to TRBJ2-1, with 9 bases matching TRBD2. The CDR3 spans 13 residues. After removal of 6 bases from V and 4 bases from J, the junction contained 4 bases not matched to a gene. Per germline, CDR1 DFQATT and CDR2 SNEGSKA (reference sequence).

The V gene is TRBV20-1, the J gene TRBJ1-1, with a tentative D call TRBD1 (5 bases). The CDR3 spans 12 residues. The germline CDR1 and CDR2 sequences are DFQATT and SNEGSKA (reference sequence). V was trimmed by 3 bases and J by 2 bases, leaving 7 bases between them. The CDR3 loop reads CSASRANTEAFF. The CDR3 DNA is TGCAGTGCTAGCAGGGCCAACACTGAAGCTTTCTTT.

Only a few counts were recorded for this clonotype. The V call is TRBV9, the J call TRBJ1-1; 9 bases map to TRBD1. The V gene end was trimmed by 7 bases and the J gene end by 5 bases; junction bases not matched to a gene: 9. The germline V gene has CDR1 SGDLS and CDR2 YYNGEE. The CDR3 loop spans 14 amino acids. The CDR3 bases are TGTGCCAGCGGAAGGGGACAGGGAGGGACTGAAGCTTTCTTT. It encodes CASGRGQGGTEAFF.

A few counts support this clonotype. The chain uses TRBV6-5 and TRBJ1-4; TRBD1 matches 9 bases. From germline, CDR1 is MNHEY and CDR2 SVGAGI. After removal of 1 base from V and 10 bases from J, the junction contained 13 bases not matched to a gene. The CDR3 covers 17 residues. CDR3 in amino acids: CASSYFRPGQGLVKLFF. The CDR3 DNA follows: TGTGCCAGCAGTTACTTTAGACCGGGACAGGGTCTCGTAAAACTGTTTTTT.

This clonotype was recorded many times. The V call is TRBV7-2, the J call TRBJ2-5, with 8 bases lining up with TRBD1. J was trimmed by 4 bases and V by 6 bases; bases with no gene match: 7. In germline, CDR1 is SGHTA, CDR2 FQGNSA. This CDR3 contains 14 residues. The CDR3 reads CASRDDRGSETQYF. CDR3 sequence (DNA): TGTGCCAGCAGGGACGACAGGGGTTCAGAGACCCAGTACTTC.

In DNA, the CDR3 is TGTGCCAGCAGCTTAGTGAGGGCAGATCTGTCCTACGAGCAGTACTTC. The encoded protein is CASSLVRADLSYEQYF. The J gene is TRBJ2-7, the V gene TRBV7-9; TRBD2 is a possible D gene (5 bases). Germline CDR1 reads SEHNR; CDR2 reads FQNEAQ (reference sequence). The CDR3 length is 16 residues. The V and J ends lost 1 base and 1 base respectively, with 14 bases between them.

The rearrangement links TRBV11-2 to TRBJ1-1; D is undetermined. The CDR3 is made up of 14 amino acids. The V gene lost 0 bases and the J gene lost 5 bases, with 10 bases spanning the gap. In germline, CDR1 is SGHAT, CDR2 FQNNGV. The CDR3: CASSLEIRKTEAFF. In DNA, the CDR3 is TGTGCCAGCAGCTTAGAGATAAGGAAGACTGAAGCTTTCTTT.

This clonotype has just a few counts. V is TRBV6-5 and J is TRBJ2-3, with D unclear. Germline values: CDR1 MNHEY, CDR2 SVGAGI. The V gene lost 0 bases and the J gene lost 14 bases, with 15 bases spanning the gap. The CDR3 is 13 amino acids. CDR3 region: CASSYSRHLSGYF. Written as DNA, the CDR3 is TGTGCCAGCAGTTACTCGAGACACCTATCTGGGTATTTT.